These 30 T cell receptor beta chains came from one sample sequenced in a study of blood T cells in healthy people across ages. Using a J-beta primer mix together with a sample-barcoded 5' primer, a second PCR was run for about 7 to 12 cycles. TCRdb used MiXCR to reprocess the 5' RACE reads, holding one entry per CDR3 protein. The sample comprises hundreds of thousands of distinct CDR3 sequences, 58% of which are singletons, and 20% to 25% rests with the top ten. The sample consisted of blood. The receptors were gathered from a man aged 25 to 45 in good health.

This clonotype was seen only a few times. The genes are TRBV4-2 and TRBJ2-4; the D is unclear. The last part of the DNA fits TRBJ2-7 better; the J call may be wrong. The length of the CDR3 is 13 residues. Germline CDR1 is LGHNA and CDR2 is YNFKEQ. The DNA for the CDR3 is TGTGCCAGCAGCCCAGGAGAGAGGAACGAGCAGTACTTC. As protein: CASSPGERNEQYF.

The rearrangement joins TRBV29-1 to TRBJ2-1; 14 bases match TRBD2. Unmatched junction bases numbered 2, after V lost 4 bases and J lost 6 bases. The CDR3 sequence is 14 residues long. CDR1 is SQVTM, CDR2 ANQGSEA, per germline. CDR3 sequence: CSVGGTSGSNEQFF. The CDR3 DNA sequence: TGCAGCGTTGGAGGGACTAGCGGGAGCAATGAGCAGTTCTTC.

The chain has TRBV7-2 and TRBJ1-1; a weak D match, TRBD1 (5 bases). The germline CDR1 and CDR2 sequences are SGHTA and FQGNSA. V lost 5 bases and J 4 bases, leaving 17 bases between the germline ends. There are 15 residues in the CDR3. The CDR3 DNA reads TGTGCCAGCAGCCCTTCCGGGGGAGCTGTCACTGAAGCTTTCTTT. Translated: CASSPSGGAVTEAFF.

This clonotype has ten or more counts. This chain uses TRBV28 with TRBJ1-2; 7 bases line up with TRBD1. The CDR3 loop spans 15 amino acids. CDR1 is MDHEN and CDR2 is SYDVKM in the germline V gene. Trimming cost V 3 bases and J 5 bases; bases outside gene matches: 9. CDR3 coding DNA: TGTGCCAGCAGTTTCGGGACAGTCTTCCAATATGGCTACACCTTC. Its translation: CASSFGTVFQYGYTF.

This chain links TRBV5-1 with TRBJ2-1; 8 bases fit TRBD2. In germline, CDR1 is SGHRS, CDR2 YFSETQ. V shed 4 bases and J 8 bases; nucleotides not matched to a gene: 8. The CDR3 is made up of 14 amino acids. The DNA of the CDR3 is TGCGCCAGCAGCGTCGGGGGGGCAAGAGATGAGCAGTTCTTC. Its translation is CASSVGGARDEQFF.

The V and J genes are TRBV29-1 and TRBJ2-5, with D possibly TRBD1 on 5 matching bases. The V end lost 4 bases, the J end lost 5 bases, and 17 bases lay between the germline ends. Germline assignment: CDR1 SQVTM and CDR2 ANQGSEA. This CDR3 is built from 14 residues. CDR3 DNA: TGCAGCGTTGCTAAGGGGCAGGGTCGGGAGACCCAGTACTTC. As protein: CSVAKGQGRETQYF.

The gene calls are TRBV20-1 and TRBJ1-2; D unclear. Trimming removed 0 bases from V and 8 bases from J, with 13 bases in between. The CDR3 length is 13 residues. Germline values: CDR1 DFQATT, CDR2 SNEGSKA (reference sequence). CDR3 region: CSARESAPRGYTF. CDR3 in DNA: TGCAGTGCTAGAGAGTCGGCTCCCCGGGGCTACACCTTC.

The gene calls are TRBV20-1 and TRBJ2-1, with 8 nucleotides matching TRBD1. Germline lookup yields CDR1 DFQATT and CDR2 SNEGSKA (reference sequence). CDR3 length equals 15 residues. The V and J ends lost 6 bases and 6 bases, in that order; junction bases with no gene match: 13. CDR3 residues: CSARDRPIQTNEQFF. The CDR3 DNA follows: TGCAGTGCAAGGGACAGGCCAATTCAAACCAATGAGCAGTTCTTC.

The rearrangement joins TRBV29-1 to TRBJ2-5; D gene ambiguous. V shed 3 bases and J shed 3 bases, with 11 bases lying between them. The CDR3 length is 13 residues. Germline-derived CDR1 and CDR2 are SQVTM and ANQGSEA. The CDR3 loop is CSVDDTVKETQYF. CDR3 DNA: TGCAGCGTTGACGACACGGTAAAAGAGACCCAGTACTTC.

The V call is TRBV7-3, the J call TRBJ2-1; 12 nucleotides match TRBD2. The CDR3 covers 15 residues. CDR1 SGHTA and CDR2 FQGTGA come from the germline V gene. J lost 9 bases, V lost 4 bases, and 7 bases had no gene match. The CDR3 protein is CASSSSGRAFGEQFF. As DNA, the CDR3 is TGTGCCAGCAGCTCTAGCGGGAGGGCCTTTGGTGAGCAGTTCTTC.

CDR3 region: CAWSEFTGETEAFF. CDR3 nucleotides: TGTGCCTGGAGTGAATTCACCGGGGAAACTGAAGCTTTCTTT. The chain combines TRBV30 with TRBJ1-1; D call uncertain. This CDR3 region has 14 residues. Trimming cost V 1 base and J 5 bases, with 14 bases left between them. Per germline, CDR1 GTSNPN and CDR2 SVGIG (reference sequence).

The chain has TRBV7-2 and TRBJ1-2, with 8 bases fitting TRBD1. Germline V lookup: CDR1 SGHTA, CDR2 FQGNSA. J was trimmed by 8 bases and V by 0 bases; bases with no gene match: 11. The CDR3 spans 16 residues. CDR3 region: CASSLAAGTGLSGYTF. The CDR3 nucleotides are TGTGCCAGCAGCTTAGCGGCCGGGACAGGTCTCTCAGGCTACACCTTC.

This clonotype has only a few counts. J is TRBJ1-6 and V is TRBV7-2, with D unclear. V was cut by 0 bases and J by 9 bases, with 12 bases left in between. CDR3 length: 15 amino acids. The V gene's germline CDR1 is SGHTA and CDR2 FQGNSA. The CDR3 spells CASSLAPFARSPLHF. CDR3 DNA: TGTGCCAGCAGCTTAGCCCCGTTCGCTCGTTCACCCCTCCACTTT.

The rearrangement links TRBV13 to TRBJ2-5, with D unresolved. Germline lookup yields CDR1 PRHDT and CDR2 FYEKMQ (reference sequence). V was trimmed by 5 bases and J by 3 bases, leaving 10 bases between them. The CDR3 totals 13 residues. CDR3 DNA: TGTGCCAGCAGCCACAAGTATAAAGAGACCCAGTACTTC. It translates to CASSHKYKETQYF. Together with reference TRBV13 and TRBJ2-5, the CDR3 gives the full variable domain: AAGVIQSPRHLIKEKRETATLKCYPIPRHDTVYWYQQGPGQDPQFLISFYEKMQSDKGSIPDRFSAQQFSDYHSELNMSSLELGDSALYFCASSHKYKETQYFGPGTRLLVL.

This rearrangement joins TRBV15 to TRBJ2-4, with D hard to call. CDR3 length equals 15 residues. Per germline, CDR1 LNHNV and CDR2 YYDKDF (reference sequence). The germline V and J ends were trimmed by 0 bases and 8 bases, with 14 bases remaining between them. The CDR3 coding sequence is TGTGCCACCAGCAGAGATCTAAGGGCTGGTGACATTCAGTACTTC. It translates to CATSRDLRAGDIQYF.

The V call is TRBV29-1, the J call TRBJ2-1; weak D call: TRBD1 (7 bases). The V gene lost 2 bases and the J gene lost 4 bases, with 9 bases spanning the gap. CDR1 is SQVTM and CDR2 is ANQGSEA in the germline V gene. CDR3 size: 13 residues. As DNA, the CDR3 is TGCAGCGTTGAACCAGGGGGGTACAATGAGCAGTTCTTC. Protein product: CSVEPGGYNEQFF.

The chain joins TRBV5-1 to TRBJ2-3; 8 nucleotides match TRBD1. The CDR3 covers 16 residues. The germline gives CDR1 SGHRS, CDR2 YFSETQ. Trimming took 4 bases from V and 2 from J; bases not matched to a gene: 9. The CDR3 nucleotides read TGCGCCAGCAGCCCAGGGACAGGTGGGTCCACAGATACGCAGTATTTT. Residues: CASSPGTGGSTDTQYF.

The chain uses TRBV20-1 and TRBJ2-5; 9 nucleotides line up with TRBD2. Germline V gives CDR1 DFQATT, CDR2 SNEGSKA (reference sequence). V trimming: 3 bases; J trimming: 2 bases; junction bases outside the gene matches: 16. The CDR3 consists of 18 residues. The CDR3 region has the DNA TGCAGTGCTAGCGTGTTTGGTAGCGGGAGTGGGAGGCAAGAGACCCAGTACTTC. Its translation: CSASVFGSGSGRQETQYF.

V gene TRBV20-1 combines with J gene TRBJ1-2; TRBD1 matches 10 bases. CDR1 and CDR2 (germline): DFQATT, SNEGSKA (reference sequence). The CDR3 contains 15 residues. V was clipped by 5 bases and J by 1 base; unmatched bases: 7. CDR3 DNA: TGCAGTGCTCGTCGTGGGACAGGGGATAACTATGGCTACACCTTC. Protein product: CSARRGTGDNYGYTF.

The chain combines TRBV25-1 with TRBJ2-5, with 12 bases fitting TRBD2. CDR1 is MGHDK, CDR2 SYGVNS, per germline. The J segment lost 11 bases and the V segment lost 4 bases, leaving 14 bases of the junction unmatched. This CDR3 is built from 16 residues. The DNA for the CDR3 is TGTGCCAGCAGTGGGACTAGCGGGACCGTGGTCCATGAGCAGTACTTC. It is translated as CASSGTSGTVVHEQYF.

V and J are TRBV20-1 and TRBJ2-7; D is perhaps TRBD2 (8 bases). The V gene's germline CDR1 is DFQATT and CDR2 SNEGSKA (reference sequence). This CDR3 is 15 amino acids long. V lost 6 bases, J lost 0 bases, and 18 bases lay in between. CDR3 bases: TGCAGTGCGGAGGGGGCTGGGACTAGCTCCTACGAGCAGTACTTC. Protein product: CSAEGAGTSSYEQYF.

The genes are TRBV28 and TRBJ2-7; D gene ambiguous. In germline, CDR1 is MDHEN, CDR2 SYDVKM. The CDR3 is made up of 14 amino acids. Trimming cost V 2 bases and J 6 bases, with 14 bases left between them. CDR3 sequence (DNA): TGTGCCAGCAGTTTACTACCCAACGGCGCCGAGCAGTACTTC. Encoded protein: CASSLLPNGAEQYF.

The chain is built from TRBV3-1 and TRBJ2-1; the D gene is possibly TRBD2 (6 bases). Germline values: CDR1 LGHDT, CDR2 YNNKEL (reference sequence). Trimming stripped 0 bases from V and 10 bases from J, with 13 bases between. The length of the CDR3 is 14 residues. The CDR3 DNA reads as TGTGCCAGCAGCCAAGATCTAGTCCTAGCGGAGCAGTTCTTC. Translating it yields CASSQDLVLAEQFF.

The chain couples TRBV6-5 to TRBJ2-7; 7 bases are a match to TRBD1. The V and J ends lost 6 bases and 5 bases, in that order; junction bases with no gene match: 7. Germline V lookup: CDR1 MNHEY, CDR2 SVGAGI. The CDR3 is made up of 13 amino acids. CDR3: CASRGGAPHEQYF. CDR3 nucleotide sequence: TGTGCCAGCAGAGGGGGCGCCCCGCACGAGCAGTACTTC.

This rearrangement joins TRBV7-9 to TRBJ2-1; D is undetermined. V was clipped by 0 bases and J by 4 bases, with 10 bases between them. Germline V gives CDR1 SEHNR, CDR2 FQNEAQ (reference sequence). The CDR3 totals 15 residues. The CDR3 DNA reads TGTGCCAGCAGCTTAGCGGGAAACCTTTACAATGAGCAGTTCTTC. This codes for CASSLAGNLYNEQFF.

The rearrangement joins TRBV15 to TRBJ2-5, with 9 bases fitting TRBD1. The DNA matches TRBJ2-7 better at its end, which makes the J call doubtful. This CDR3 contains 11 residues. From germline, CDR1 is LNHNV and CDR2 YYDKDF (reference sequence). DNA of the CDR3: TGTGCCGTGGGACAGGGCTACGAGCAGTACTTC. Residues: CAVGQGYEQYF.

This clonotype came up a few times. V and J are TRBV29-1 and TRBJ2-1; no definite D call. V was cut by 5 bases and J by 5 bases, with 7 bases left in between. CDR3 size: 11 residues. Germline V lookup: CDR1 SQVTM, CDR2 ANQGSEA. This CDR3 reads CSVRVNNEQFF. CDR3 nucleotide sequence: TGCAGCGTTCGGGTAAACAATGAGCAGTTCTTC.

The V call is TRBV27, the J call TRBJ2-3; a weak D match, TRBD2 (5 bases). The ends were cut back, 2 bases at V and 6 bases at J, with 9 bases in the middle. Germline V gives CDR1 MNHEY, CDR2 SMNVEV (reference sequence). CDR3 length: 13 residues. The CDR3 is CASSLTRWDTQYF. CDR3 sequence (DNA): TGTGCCAGCAGTTTAACTAGATGGGATACGCAGTATTTT.

This clonotype was found a few times. The chain is built from TRBV20-1 and TRBJ2-7; the match to TRBD2 covers 7 bases. The CDR3 length is 11 residues. Looked up from germline, CDR1 is DFQATT and CDR2 is SNEGSKA (reference sequence). J lost 6 bases, V lost 5 bases, and 4 bases had no gene match. CDR3 sequence: CSAGTGGEQYF. The CDR3 DNA follows: TGCAGTGCTGGGACGGGGGGCGAGCAGTACTTC.

This clonotype was recorded a few times. The CDR3 is CSARFLPLVNEQFF. CDR3 bases: TGCAGTGCTAGATTTTTGCCGTTGGTCAATGAGCAGTTCTTC. J is TRBJ2-1 and V is TRBV20-1; D not certain. The germline CDR1 and CDR2 sequences are DFQATT and SNEGSKA (reference sequence). The CDR3 contains 14 residues. Between the trimmed V and J ends, which lost 2 bases and 6 bases, there was a span of 14 bases.